Below are 7 T cell receptor beta chains sequenced from a single sample in a study of cytomegalovirus exposure and HLA in healthy donors. Only in-frame clones appear in the TCRdb table, and some are missing; sequencing was by immunoSEQ multiplex PCR. The table has over 200,000 clones, approximately 80% seen once. The sequenced sample consisted of PBMCs. Source of these receptors: a woman aged 30 to 39 in good health and CMV-seropositive.

The chain links TRBV28 to TRBJ1-2, with TRBD1 matching 11 bases. The CDR3 has 16 residues. V dropped 4 bases and J dropped 2; count of bases not matched to a gene: 6. Germline loops: CDR1 MDHEN, CDR2 SYDVKM. This chain's CDR3 is CASSSPGTGGNYGYTF. Written as DNA, the CDR3 is TGTGCCAGCAGTTCCCCCGGGACAGGGGGGAACTATGGCTACACCTTC.

This clone was detected only a few times. The chain joins TRBV7-2 to TRBJ1-5; possible D gene TRBD1, 5 bases. CDR1 is SGHTA, CDR2 FQGNSA, per germline. Trimming removed 3 bases at V and 7 bases at J, with 10 bases between. This CDR3 is built from 13 residues. Here the CDR3 DNA reads TGTGCCAGCAGCTTGGGGGAGAAGCAGCCCCAGCATTTT. Protein sequence: CASSLGEKQPQHF.

This clone was seen repeatedly, ten times or more. The sample has other DNA sequences that encode this CDR3 too. This chain connects TRBV11-2 to TRBJ1-1; D gene unclear. CDR3 length: 13 residues. Germline V CDR1 and CDR2: SGHAT, FQNNGV. The V end was cut by 5 bases, the J end by 1 base, with 8 bases between. CDR3: CASSLTQNTEAFF. DNA for the CDR3: TGTGCCAGCAGCCTGACACAGAACACTGAAGCTTTCTTT.

The CDR3 loop reads CASSMGNTEAFF. The CDR3 DNA reads as TGTGCCAGTAGTATGGGGAACACTGAAGCTTTCTTT. This chain uses TRBV19 with TRBJ1-1; unclear D gene. Per germline, CDR1 LNHDA and CDR2 SQIVND (reference sequence). The ends were cut back, 3 bases at V and 1 base at J, with 3 bases in the middle. The CDR3 sequence is 12 residues long. The full variable domain, with the rest looked up from reference TRBV19 and TRBJ1-1, is DGGITQSPKYLFRKEGQNVTLSCEQNLNHDAMYWYRQDPGQGLRLIYYSQIVNDFQKGDIAEGYSVSREKKESFPLTVTSAQKNPTAFYLCASSMGNTEAFFGQGTRLTVV.

This chain links TRBV27 with TRBJ1-4; D remains unclear. Germline-derived CDR1 and CDR2 are MNHEY and SMNVEV (reference sequence). This CDR3 is 13 amino acids long. The germline V and J ends were trimmed by 6 bases and 7 bases, with 12 bases remaining between them. CDR3 coding DNA: TGTGCCAGCAGCCCACGAGTGGGTGAAAAACTGTTTTTT. Residues: CASSPRVGEKLFF.

V gene TRBV27 combines with J gene TRBJ1-2; D unclear. V lost 5 bases to trimming and J lost 8 bases, with 9 bases between them. The CDR3 consists of 11 residues. Germline V gene data show CDR1 as MNHEY and CDR2 as SMNVEV (reference sequence). The CDR3 spells CASSAGEGYTF. CDR3 nucleotide sequence: TGTGCCAGCAGTGCCGGGGAAGGCTACACCTTC.

This clone has a handful of counts. The chain recombines TRBV29-1 with TRBJ1-2; D ambiguous. This CDR3 spans 13 amino acids. Trimming shortened V by 1 base and J by 8 bases, and 14 bases separated the two germline ends. Germline CDR1 SQVTM, CDR2 ANQGSEA. The CDR3 loop reads CSVEGDGPLGYTF. The CDR3 DNA sequence: TGCAGCGTTGAAGGAGACGGGCCCCTAGGCTACACCTTC. The full variable domain, completed using reference TRBV29-1 and TRBJ1-2, is SAVISQKPSRDICQRGTSLTIQCQVDSQVTMMFWYRQQPGQSLTLIATANQGSEATYESGFVIDKFPISRPNLTFSTLTVSNMSPEDSSIYLCSVEGDGPLGYTFGSGTRLTVV.